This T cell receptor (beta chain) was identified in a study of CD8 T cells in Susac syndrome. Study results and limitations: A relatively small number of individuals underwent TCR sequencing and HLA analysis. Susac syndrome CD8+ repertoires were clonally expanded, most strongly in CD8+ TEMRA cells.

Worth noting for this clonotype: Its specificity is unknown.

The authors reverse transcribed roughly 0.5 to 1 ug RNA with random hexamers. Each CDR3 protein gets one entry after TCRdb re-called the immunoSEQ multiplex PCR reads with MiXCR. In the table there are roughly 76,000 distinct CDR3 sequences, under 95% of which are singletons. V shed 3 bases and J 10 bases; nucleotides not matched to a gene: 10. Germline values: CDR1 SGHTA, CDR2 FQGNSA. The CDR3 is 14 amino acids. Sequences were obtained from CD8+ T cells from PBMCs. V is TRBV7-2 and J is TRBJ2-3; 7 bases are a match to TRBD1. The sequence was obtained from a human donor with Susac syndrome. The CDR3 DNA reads TGTGCCAGCAGCTTCCGGGACAGCTACAGGGCGCAGTATTTT. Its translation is CASSFRDSYRAQYF.